The sequence of this TCR beta chain was determined in a study of neurological immune-mediated disorders. Whole-study results and caveats: The greatest degree of TCR clonal expansion was observed in HTLV-1-associated myelopathy, with the lowest in multiple sclerosis, below that of healthy controls. Expanded clones shared no CDR3 amino acid sequences across subjects, suggesting private repertoires in all groups.

The making of cDNA relied on 5'RACE with 10-nucleotide random UMIs. TCRdb redid the calling of the 5' RACE reads with MiXCR, one entry per CDR3 protein. The profile covers approximately 48,000 distinct CDR3 sequences, with 10% to 15% appearing a single time and approximately 10% taken by the ten largest. The germline gives CDR1 MNHEY, CDR2 SVGAGI. The CDR3 totals 17 residues. V lost 2 bases and J lost 6; bases outside the gene matches: 11. Time point noted: longitudinal time-point 3. This clonotype was recorded at least ten times. What it binds is unknown. The chain joins TRBV6-5 to TRBJ2-7; 12 nucleotides align to TRBD1. The material sequenced was PBMCs. This TCR was recovered from a male donor with HTLV-1-associated myelopathy (HAM/TSP). CDR3 DNA: TGTGCCAGCAGTTACCGCCCCCCGGGACAGGGGGCGTTCGAGCAGTACTTC. Protein sequence: CASSYRPPGQGAFEQYF.